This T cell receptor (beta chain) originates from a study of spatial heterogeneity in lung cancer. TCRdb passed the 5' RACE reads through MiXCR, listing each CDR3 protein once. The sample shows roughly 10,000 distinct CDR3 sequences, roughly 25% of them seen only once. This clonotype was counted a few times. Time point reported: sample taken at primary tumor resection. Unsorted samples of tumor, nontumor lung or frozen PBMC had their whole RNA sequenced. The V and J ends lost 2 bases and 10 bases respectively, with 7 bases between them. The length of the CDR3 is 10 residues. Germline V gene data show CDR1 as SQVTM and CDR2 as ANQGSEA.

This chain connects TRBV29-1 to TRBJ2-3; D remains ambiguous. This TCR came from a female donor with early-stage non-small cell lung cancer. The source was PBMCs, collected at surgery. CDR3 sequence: CSVEREPQYF. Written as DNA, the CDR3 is TGCAGCGTTGAACGAGAGCCGCAGTATTTT.